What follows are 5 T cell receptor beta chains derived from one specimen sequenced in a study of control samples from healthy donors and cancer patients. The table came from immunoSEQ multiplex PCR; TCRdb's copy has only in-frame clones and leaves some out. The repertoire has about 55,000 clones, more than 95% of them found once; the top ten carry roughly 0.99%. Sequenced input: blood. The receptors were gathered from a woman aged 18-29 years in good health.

Written as DNA, the CDR3 is TGTGCCAGCAGCTCCTACGGGACAGGGAATGAAAAACTGTTTTTT. This sequence encodes CASSSYGTGNEKLFF. The chain carries TRBV7-8 and TRBJ1-4; TRBD1 matches at 9 bases. CDR1 and CDR2 (germline): SGHVS, FQNEAQ. V trimming: 4 bases; J trimming: 5 bases; junction bases outside the gene matches: 5. CDR3 length equals 15 residues.

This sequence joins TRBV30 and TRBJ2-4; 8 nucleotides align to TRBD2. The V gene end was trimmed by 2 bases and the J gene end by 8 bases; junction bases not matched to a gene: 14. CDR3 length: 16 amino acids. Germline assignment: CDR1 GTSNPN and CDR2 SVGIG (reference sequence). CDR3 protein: CAWSPDPAGAGDIQYF. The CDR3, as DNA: TGTGCCTGGAGTCCCGACCCAGCGGGGGCAGGGGACATTCAGTACTTC.

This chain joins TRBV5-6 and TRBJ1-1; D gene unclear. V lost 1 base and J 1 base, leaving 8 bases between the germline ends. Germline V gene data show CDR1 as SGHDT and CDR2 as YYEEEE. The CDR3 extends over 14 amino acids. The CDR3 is CASSLISRNTEAFF. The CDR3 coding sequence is TGTGCCAGCAGCTTGATCTCGAGGAACACTGAAGCTTTCTTT.

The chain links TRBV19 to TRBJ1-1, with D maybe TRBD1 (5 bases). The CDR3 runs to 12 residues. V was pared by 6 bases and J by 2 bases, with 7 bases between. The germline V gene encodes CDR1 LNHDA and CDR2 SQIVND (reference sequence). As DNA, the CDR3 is TGTGCCAGTAGGGGACTTAACACTGAAGCTTTCTTT. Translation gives CASRGLNTEAFF.

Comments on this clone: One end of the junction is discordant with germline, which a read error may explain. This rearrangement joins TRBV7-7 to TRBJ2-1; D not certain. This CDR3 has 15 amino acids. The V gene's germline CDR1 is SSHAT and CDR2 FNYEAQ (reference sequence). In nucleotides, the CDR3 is TGTGCTAGCAGCTCGTGGCTGGGCTCCTACAATGAGCAGTTCTTC. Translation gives CASSSWLGSYNEQFF.